This entry concerns a single TCR beta chain. Its antigen has not been determined. Base qualities were left out, and no much larger clone turns up one base away. The sample's time point label, in plain terms: baseline before first vaccination. Samples from vaccinated people were obtained from the UK trials COV001 and COV002, which included a single-blind randomized controlled phase 2/3 trial of AZD1222 (ChAdOx1 nCoV-19) in healthy adults. For TCRbeta chain sequencing, PBMC samples were collected from trial participants at day 0 and at day 28 after the second dose. This sample was included in a study of T cell responses to AZD1222 COVID-19 vaccine (dated by TCRdb to the early 2020s). For context, the study as a whole: AZD1222 recipients given second doses at about 4 weeks or at about 12 weeks were pooled, since spike-specific TCR depth and breadth were not found to differ between the two schedules. A total of 240 or so trial participants underwent TCR sequencing, of whom some 200 had received two doses of AZD1222 and some 26 had received two doses of the MenACWY control vaccine. Trial participants were enrolled by age into 18-55, 56-69 and 70-plus year subgroups, with about 150, 28 and 57 TCR-sequenced participants respectively.

Results the study describes overall, beyond this receptor: Conclusions about previously exposed vaccinees are limited, since just 6 or 7 AZD1222 recipients were seropositive for SARS-CoV-2 at baseline. The 56-69-year group was small, and its depth increase did not reach significance, likely because of low power. Because no day 14 peak-response samples were available, the repertoires could be characterized only after the peak T cell response. After two AZD1222 doses, spike-specific TCR breadth and depth were significantly higher than at day 0 and than in MenACWY recipients. Most participants were white British and females outnumbered males, and the authors suggested that clonal diversity may have been underestimated. The vaccine-associated CD4 TCRs covered the entire spike protein, and the dominant responses fell in regions 160-218 and 743-854. Epitopes outside the regions mutated in the B.1.351 and B.1.1.7 variants were reportedly recognized by nearly half of the unique spike-specific TCRs.

The CDR3 regions of human TCRbeta chains were analyzed by immunosequencing. The original methods were these. TCRs in the repertoires were matched against a reference library of SARS-CoV-2-specific TCRs that had been generated with the MIRA antigen-specificity platform. Breadth was defined as the fraction of unique TCRs that were SARS-CoV-2-associated. Depth was defined as the fraction of total T cells that were SARS-CoV-2-associated. Using the MIRA data, every spike-specific TCR was mapped to the spike region that the TCR reacted to and assigned to either a CD4 or a CD8 class. Log10-transformed breadth and depth values were compared by one-way ANOVA with Sidak's multiple comparisons tests. TCRdb's version of the immuneACCESS table is confined to in-frame rearrangements and falls short of the full clone set. An unresolved V gene accounts for under half of the shortfall where checked; the remainder is of unknown origin. Clonal size and the V and J genes are those of that table, whereas D and trimming came from the DNA. The sample table lists about 160,000 clones, about nine tenths of them with a count of one. In total, the top ten clones hold approximately 5.7% of the sample.

The CDR3, cysteine through phenylalanine, is 13 amino acids long. Of the read, only the CDR3 DNA is kept; its 39 bases are in frame from base 1. CDR1 and CDR2 are drawn from the germline V gene: MNHEY, SVGEGT. V loses 4 bases of germline sequence and J loses 10 bases, and the interval between the two ends is 16 bases. The receptor chain draws on TRBV6-2 or TRBV6-3 and TRBJ1-1, with the D gene too uncertain to name. The source of this sequence is an adult in good health. Sequencing was performed on peripheral blood, taken on day 0 of AZD1222 vaccination. The nucleotides read TGTGCCAGCAGTTCACCGGGAGGCCGAGGAGCTTTCTTT. This yields the protein CASSSPGGRGAFF.